Listed here are 22 T cell receptor beta chains from one sample, sequenced in a study of PD-L1 blockade in urothelial cancer. TCRdb's table, derived via immunoSEQ multiplex PCR, lists solely in-frame clones and lacks some. The sample shows about 17,000 clones, 75% to 90% of them seen only once. Sequencing used PBMCs, obtained around atezolizumab (anti-PD-L1) treatment. Receptors were obtained from a man in his fifties or sixties with urothelial cancer.

The chain combines TRBV19 with TRBJ1-2; D unresolved. This CDR3 is 13 amino acids long. The germline CDR1 and CDR2 sequences are LNHDA and SQIVND (reference sequence). The V gene lost 3 bases and the J gene lost 1 base, with 6 bases spanning the gap. The CDR3 DNA is TGTGCCAGTAGTATTATCCTTAACTATGGCTACACCTTC. Translating gives CASSIILNYGYTF.

The chain carries TRBV30 and TRBJ1-2; D ambiguous. Deletions cut 3 bases from V and 0 bases from J, with 26 bases between. Germline V gene sequence: CDR1 GTSNPN, CDR2 SVGIG (reference sequence). This CDR3 contains 19 residues. CDR3 sequence: CAWSVTTSRGIRANYGYTF. CDR3 nucleotide sequence: TGTGCCTGGAGCGTGACAACGTCCCGCGGGATACGAGCTAACTATGGCTACACCTTC.

The rearrangement joins TRBV6-6 to TRBJ1-1; a weak D match, TRBD1 (6 bases). Germline CDR1 reads MNHNY; CDR2 reads SVGAGI (reference sequence). This CDR3 has 15 amino acids. Trimming cost V 1 base and J 4 bases, with 13 bases left between them. Here the CDR3 DNA reads TGTGCCAGCAGTTACTTGGCAGGGGTGTTCACTGAAGCTTTCTTT. This translates into CASSYLAGVFTEAFF.

The chain employs TRBV7-2 and TRBJ2-2; TRBD1 is a possible D gene (6 bases). This CDR3 is built from 15 residues. Trimming cost V 5 bases and J 1 base, with 11 bases left between them. Germline V lookup: CDR1 SGHTA, CDR2 FQGNSA. CDR3 region: CASSRDRRNTGELFF. For the CDR3, the DNA is TGTGCCAGCAGCCGAGACAGGAGGAACACCGGGGAGCTGTTTTTT.

The chain employs TRBV28 and TRBJ2-2; 8 nucleotides line up with TRBD2. Losses at the gene ends were 3 bases for V and 0 bases for J; bases not matched to a gene: 6. Germline assignment: CDR1 MDHEN and CDR2 SYDVKM. CDR3 length: 17 amino acids. Here the CDR3 reads CASSFPAGVSNTGELFF. The CDR3 DNA follows: TGTGCCAGCAGTTTTCCAGCGGGAGTTTCGAACACCGGGGAGCTGTTTTTT.

This chain uses TRBV10-3 with TRBJ1-1, with 7 bases fitting TRBD1. CDR3 length: 15 residues. The J segment lost 5 bases and the V segment lost 6 bases, leaving 12 bases of the junction unmatched. The germline V gene encodes CDR1 ENHRY and CDR2 SYGVKD. The CDR3 DNA reads TGTGCCATCAGCAATGACAGGGTTTCGGGAACTGAAGCTTTCTTT. Translating it yields CAISNDRVSGTEAFF.

The chain recombines TRBV30 with TRBJ2-7; weak D call: TRBD1 (5 bases). Germline V gene lookup returns CDR1 GTSNPN and CDR2 SVGIG (reference sequence). Trimming pared 0 bases from V and 0 bases from J, leaving 27 bases between. The CDR3 covers 20 residues. The CDR3 DNA is TGTGCCTGGAGTGTTCCTTCAGATTTTTATGGGGCCCAAAGCTCCTACGAGCAGTACTTC. It codes for CAWSVPSDFYGAQSSYEQYF.

This clone was seen a single time. The J gene is TRBJ1-6, the V gene TRBV27; no definite D call. The CDR3 covers 17 residues. Deletions cut 1 base from V and 0 bases from J, with 10 bases between. The V gene's germline CDR1 is MNHEY and CDR2 SMNVEV (reference sequence). The CDR3 protein is CASSLFLESSYNSPLHF. The CDR3 nucleotides read TGTGCCAGCAGTTTATTTTTGGAGAGCTCCTATAATTCACCCCTCCACTTT.

The chain has TRBV6-6 and TRBJ2-7; the D gene is possibly TRBD2 (6 bases). Trimming removed 6 bases at V and 2 bases at J, with 17 bases between. Germline loops: CDR1 MNHNY, CDR2 SVGAGI (reference sequence). CDR3 length: 15 amino acids. Here the CDR3 DNA reads TGTGCCAGCAGCTTCGGACTAAGAGCGACCTACGAGCAGTACTTC. It codes for CASSFGLRATYEQYF.

The chain recombines TRBV10-3 with TRBJ2-2, with D possibly being TRBD1 (6 bases). Germline V gene sequence: CDR1 ENHRY, CDR2 SYGVKD. The CDR3 extends over 17 amino acids. V lost 5 bases, J lost 0 bases, and 16 bases lay in between. DNA for the CDR3: TGTGCCATCAGTTTGGGTCCGGGACATACGAACACCGGGGAGCTGTTTTTT. It encodes CAISLGPGHTNTGELFF.

The rearrangement uses TRBV10-1 and TRBJ2-7, with 7 bases fitting TRBD1. Germline V gene lookup returns CDR1 WNHNN and CDR2 SYGVQD (reference sequence). Losses at the gene ends were 4 bases for V and 7 bases for J; bases not matched to a gene: 13. The CDR3 runs to 15 residues. Here the CDR3 reads CASSGPGQEEWEQYF. The CDR3 DNA reads TGCGCCAGCAGTGGGCCCGGACAGGAGGAGTGGGAGCAGTACTTC.

V and J are TRBV21-1 and TRBJ2-2; TRBD2, the table's D call, was not compared with the DNA. TRBV21-1 is described as a pseudogene. This CDR3 region has 14 residues. The CDR3 sequence is CAISAGGVAGELFF. Here the CDR3 DNA reads TGTGCCATCTCTGCGGGGGGGGTCGCCGGGGAGCTGTTTTTT.

This sequence joins TRBV13 and TRBJ1-2; D is possibly TRBD1 (5 bases). The V gene lost 3 bases and the J gene lost 2 bases, with 13 bases spanning the gap. Per the germline V gene, CDR1 is PRHDT and CDR2 is FYEKMQ (reference sequence). The CDR3 loop spans 15 amino acids. As DNA, the CDR3 is TGTGCCAGCAGCTTTCATGGGGCCGTAAACTATGGCTACACCTTC. It yields the protein CASSFHGAVNYGYTF.

V usage is TRBV19 and J usage is TRBJ1-3; D unclear. The CDR3 is 15 amino acids. Germline assignment: CDR1 LNHDA and CDR2 SQIVND (reference sequence). Trimming shortened V by 7 bases and J by 0 bases, and 13 bases separated the two germline ends. The CDR3 is CASKISQRSGNTIYF. The DNA for the CDR3 is TGTGCCAGTAAAATAAGTCAGCGCTCTGGAAACACCATATATTTT.

This rearrangement joins TRBV7-2 to TRBJ1-2; 7 nucleotides align to TRBD1. This CDR3 has 15 residues. Germline lookup yields CDR1 SGHTA and CDR2 FQGNSA. With 5 bases clipped from V and 0 bases from J, the junction kept 6 bases outside the gene matches. CDR3 coding DNA: TGTGCCAGCAGCCTGTGGGACAGAGCTAACTATGGCTACACCTTC. Protein sequence: CASSLWDRANYGYTF.

The chain is built from TRBV5-6 and TRBJ2-3; 9 bases line up with TRBD2. There are 16 residues in the CDR3. Germline V gene data show CDR1 as SGHDT and CDR2 as YYEEEE. The ends lost 4 bases at V and 3 bases at J; junction bases unmatched: 9. The CDR3 bases are TGTGCCAGCAGCCTCATGGCGGGAGGGGAAACAGATACGCAGTATTTT. It specifies CASSLMAGGETDTQYF.

CDR3 sequence: CASSSGWAGASGANVLTF. CDR3 nucleotides: TGTGCCAGCAGCAGCGGGTGGGCGGGAGCTTCTGGGGCCAACGTCCTGACTTTC. This chain uses TRBV5-4 with TRBJ2-6; 7 nucleotides match TRBD2. Germline values: CDR1 SGHNT, CDR2 YYREEE (reference sequence). This CDR3 is 18 amino acids long. With V trimmed by 4 bases and J by 1 base, 11 bases remained unmatched. The variable domain in full, completed from reference TRBV5-4 and TRBJ2-6, reads ETGVTQSPTHLIKTRGQQVTLRCSSQSGHNTVSWYQQALGQGPQFIFQYYREEENGRGNFPPRFSGLQFPNYSSELNVNALELDDSALYLCASSSGWAGASGANVLTFGAGSRLTVL.

The rearrangement links TRBV11-2 to TRBJ2-3; D ambiguous. The V and J ends lost 6 bases and 8 bases respectively, with 15 bases between them. Germline-derived CDR1 and CDR2 are SGHAT and FQNNGV. The CDR3 spans 13 residues. The CDR3 region has the DNA TGTGCCAGCAGTCCCGGGTCGGAAGGTACGCAGTATTTT. This sequence encodes CASSPGSEGTQYF.

The chain combines TRBV4-3 with TRBJ2-7; 12 bases are a match to TRBD1. V trimming: 4 bases; J trimming: 4 bases; junction bases outside the gene matches: 11. Germline V CDR1 and CDR2: LGHNA, YSLEER. The CDR3 has 17 amino acids. The CDR3, as DNA: TGCGCCAGCAGCCTTTGGGGGCCGGGACAGGGGGCGTACGAGCAGTACTTC. Protein: CASSLWGPGQGAYEQYF.

Here the CDR3 reads CASSRRRQGEGYTF. CDR3 nucleotides: TGCGCCAGCAGCCGCCGAAGACAGGGCGAGGGCTACACCTTC. The chain has TRBV4-3 and TRBJ1-2, with 7 bases matching TRBD1. This CDR3 is built from 14 residues. V lost 4 bases and J lost 8; bases outside the gene matches: 10. Germline lookup yields CDR1 LGHNA and CDR2 YSLEER.

The chain joins TRBV25-1 to TRBJ1-3; the D gene is possibly TRBD1 (6 bases). V was shortened by 4 bases and J by 0 bases, with 10 bases between the two germline ends. This CDR3 contains 15 residues. The germline CDR1 and CDR2 sequences are MGHDK and SYGVNS. In DNA form, the CDR3 reads TGTGCCAGCAGTGTCGACAGGAGCTCTGGAAACACCATATATTTT. Protein: CASSVDRSSGNTIYF.

V gene TRBV11-2 combines with J gene TRBJ1-2; no clear D gene. With 4 bases removed from V and 3 bases from J, the gap between germline ends came to 6 bases. Germline CDR1 and CDR2: SGHAT and FQNNGV. CDR3 size: 12 residues. The CDR3 reads CASSSRHYGYTF. DNA for the CDR3: TGTGCCAGCAGCTCCAGGCACTATGGCTACACCTTC.